This note documents a single T cell receptor beta chain sequence. Its antigen is currently unknown. The data originate from a study of shared clonotypes between healthy human individuals. Donors, without exception, were Caucasian adults residing in Nashville, Tennessee. For genomic DNA, unsorted samples relied on tens of millions of PBMCs. This table comes from immunoSEQ multiplex PCR, and its TCRdb copy is limited to in-frame clones, with some not included. The table lists about 470,000 clones, roughly three quarters of them singletons. CDR1 is SGHRS and CDR2 is YFSETQ in the germline V gene. V gave up 4 bases and J gave up 0 bases, with 14 bases separating them. This CDR3 comprises 15 residues. Study-wide results and limits: Investigators expected sequencing depth to affect clonotype sharing among donors. Only blood was sampled, and tissue TCR repertoires likely differ from blood ones.

This chain links TRBV5-1 with TRBJ2-7; the D is unclear. The sequencing input was PBMCs. The sequence was obtained from a woman in her thirties or forties in good health. Some clones in this sample may be carry-over from other donors' samples. CDR3 nucleotides: TGCGCCAGCAGCCCGGGTGCGGTTACCTCCTACGAGCAGTACTTC. It encodes CASSPGAVTSYEQYF.